This entry lists 4 T cell receptor beta chains sequenced from one sample in a study of cytomegalovirus exposure and HLA in healthy donors. Amplification used 60 Vbeta primers and 13 Jbeta primers. Repertoires were generated with immunoSEQ multiplex PCR, while TCRdb's copy carries only in-frame clones and drops some. This table has approximately 170,000 clones, approximately 80% appearing once. The sequencing sample was made of PBMCs. These receptors were collected from a boy aged 2 to 10 in good health and CMV-seronegative.

This clone came up once. The chain uses TRBV7-6 and TRBJ1-4, with 11 bases aligning to TRBD1. This CDR3 spans 16 amino acids. Germline values: CDR1 SGHVS, CDR2 FNYEAQ. The V segment lost 5 bases and the J segment 6 bases; nucleotides outside the gene matches: 8. The chain's CDR3 is CASSPGPGQGDEKLFF. CDR3 nucleotide sequence: TGTGCCAGCAGCCCTGGGCCGGGACAGGGGGATGAAAAACTGTTTTTT.

This clone was counted only a few times. This chain uses TRBV7-2 with TRBJ1-2; weak D call: TRBD1 (6 bases). V was clipped by 2 bases and J by 0 bases, with 16 bases between them. Germline CDR1 and CDR2: SGHTA and FQGNSA. The CDR3 is 17 amino acids. CDR3 residues: CASSLSRGGLTNYGYTF. The CDR3 DNA sequence: TGTGCCAGCAGCTTATCCCGCGGGGGCCTAACTAACTATGGCTACACCTTC.

CDR3 protein: CASSVGASGGHIHEQFF. CDR3 nucleotide sequence: TGTGCCAGCAGCGTAGGGGCTAGCGGGGGGCATATCCATGAGCAGTTCTTC. The V call is TRBV9, the J call TRBJ2-1, with 11 bases that match TRBD2. From germline, CDR1 is SGDLS and CDR2 YYNGEE. J gave up 8 bases and V 0 bases, and 10 bases lay outside the gene matches. The CDR3 covers 17 residues.

The chain is built from TRBV7-6 and TRBJ2-7; 11 bases are a match to TRBD1. The CDR3 length is 15 residues. Germline trimming cut 5 bases from V and 4 bases from J; bases unmatched to any gene: 7. CDR1 and CDR2 (germline): SGHVS, FNYEAQ. The DNA of the CDR3 is TGTGCCAGCAGCCCAGGACAGGGGGCTCGGTACGAGCAGTACTTC. Protein: CASSPGQGARYEQYF.